This T cell receptor (beta chain) was sequenced in a study of OX40 agonist ivuxolimab in advanced cancers. About the study: Dose-escalation cases comprised hepatocellular carcinoma, melanoma, renal cell or head and neck cancer. Study-wide results and limits: CD8+ T cells were the subset that, on average, had more expanded clones than CD4+.

Generated by immunoSEQ multiplex PCR, the TCRdb table keeps only in-frame clones and is missing some. The sample holds about 77,000 clones, around nine tenths seen once. Germline V lookup: CDR1 SEHNR, CDR2 FQNEAQ (reference sequence). V lost 5 bases and J lost 5, with 9 bases in between. The CDR3 runs 13 residues. A remark on this clone: The antigen remains unidentified.

The chain links TRBV7-9 to TRBJ1-4, with D possibly being TRBD1 (6 bases). The source material was CD4+ or CD8+ T cells sorted from blood, sampled in a trial of the OX40 agonist ivuxolimab. The sequence derives from an adult with an advanced solid tumor such as melanoma, head and neck, liver or kidney cancer. In DNA form, the CDR3 reads TGTGCCAGCAGCGGGGGGGCAAATGAAAAACTGTTTTTT. Translation: CASSGGANEKLFF.